This TCR beta chain emerged from a study of T cell repertoires in cytomegalovirus infection. Study in general: In public TCR beta signatures, there were indications of both CMV infection and matching HLA type.

The CDR3 is made up of 13 amino acids. V was cut by 4 bases and J by 6 bases, with 12 bases left in between. Germline V CDR1 and CDR2: MNHEY, SMNVEV (reference sequence). The table lists this clonotype with a few counts. Its antigen remains unknown. TCRdb called the reads again in MiXCR, with one record for every CDR3 protein. Found here are approximately 630,000 distinct CDR3 sequences, approximately 24% of them singletons; the top ten hold 7% to 9%. The study, taken as a whole, reports: Clonotype analysis showed dominance of the ex vivo response by HLA-C-restricted CMV-specific TCR beta clonotypes. Cumulative public TCR beta family frequency identified CMV carriers with the relevant HLA.

This chain connects TRBV27 to TRBJ1-1; D gene uncertain. The receptor comes from a human donor in good health (CMV status not recorded). Some clones in this sample may be carry-over from other donors' samples. The specimen sequenced was CD8+ T cells from PBMCs. DNA of the CDR3: TGTGCCAGCAGTTCGGGTTTTTACGCTGAAGCTTTCTTT. It specifies CASSSGFYAEAFF.